This T cell receptor (beta chain) came from a study of blood T cell repertoires in COVID-19. Study overall: Samples of COVID-19 (acute and convalescent) were obtained from the United States, Italy and Spain.

In the study's own analysis: Amplification with reference gene primers provided the estimates of nucleated cell counts. Profiled with immunoSEQ multiplex PCR; TCRdb holds only in-frame clones, not every one. That table gives V, J and clone size, and the DNA gave D and trimming. The table has 450,000 or so clones, about nine tenths seen once. This clone is a singleton in its sample. Looked up from germline, CDR1 is SGHKS and CDR2 is YYEKEE (reference sequence). Trimming removed 5 bases from V and 5 bases from J; junction bases left unmatched: 21. The CDR3 runs 19 residues. Cohort placement rested on clinical history that participants reported themselves. Donors in Cohort 3 counted as recovered after two negative PCRs, clearance, or symptom resolution.

The specimen was PBMCs or T cells enriched from blood (not recorded which). The source is a man between 18 and 29 years old who had recovered from COVID-19. The rearrangement joins TRBV5-5 to TRBJ1-1; 10 nucleotides match TRBD1. CDR3 region: CASSPTYRDRGLEGTEAFF. CDR3 nucleotide sequence: TGTGCCAGCAGTCCTACCTATAGGGACAGGGGATTAGAGGGGACTGAAGCTTTCTTT.